The 19 T cell receptor beta chains given below trace back to one sample, sequenced in a study of blood T cell repertoires in COVID-19. TCRdb's copy holds only in-frame clones and misses some; the assay was immunoSEQ multiplex PCR. Of 270,000 or so clones in the sample, roughly 84% were seen once. Sequenced: peripheral blood. The source is a young woman with acute or convalescent COVID-19.

This chain links TRBV25-1 with TRBJ2-5, with 7 bases lining up with TRBD2. V lost 1 base to trimming and J lost 5 bases; unmatched junction nucleotides: 7. Looked up from germline, CDR1 is MGHDK and CDR2 is SYGVNS. The CDR3 covers 15 residues. CDR3 DNA: TGTGCCAGCAGTGAATTTGCGGGAGTCTTGGAGACCCAGTACTTC. Translating it yields CASSEFAGVLETQYF.

V gene TRBV18 combines with J gene TRBJ2-7, with 8 nucleotides matching TRBD1. Germline-derived CDR1 and CDR2 are KGHSH and LQKENI. The CDR3 runs 12 residues. The V segment lost 4 bases and the J segment 6 bases; nucleotides outside the gene matches: 2. CDR3: CASSRDRGEQYF. Written as DNA, the CDR3 is TGTGCCAGCTCACGTGACAGGGGCGAGCAGTACTTC.

This clone came up once. V usage is TRBV7-9 and J usage is TRBJ2-7; D is ambiguous. V shed 2 bases and J shed 2 bases, with 4 bases lying between them. This CDR3 spans 12 amino acids. Germline lookup yields CDR1 SEHNR and CDR2 FQNEAQ (reference sequence). CDR3 region: CASSLTAYEQYF. The DNA for the CDR3 is TGTGCCAGCAGCTTAACAGCCTACGAGCAGTACTTC.

In this sample, this clone turned up once. The chain has TRBV27 and TRBJ1-5; 8 bases are a match to TRBD1. The CDR3 loop spans 14 amino acids. V dropped 8 bases and J dropped 6; count of bases not matched to a gene: 9. Germline lookup yields CDR1 MNHEY and CDR2 SMNVEV (reference sequence). CDR3 in DNA: TGTGCCAGCGCATACAGGGGGACGGGTCAGCCCCAGCATTTT. Amino acids: CASAYRGTGQPQHF.

V gene TRBV10-3 combines with J gene TRBJ2-3, with TRBD2 identical over 10 bases. Germline CDR1 reads ENHRY; CDR2 reads SYGVKD. The junction had 6 bases not matched to a gene; V was cut back by 0 bases and J by 0 bases. The CDR3 length is 18 residues. DNA of the CDR3: TGTGCCATCAGTGAGTCGATCCTAGCGGGAGTCAGCACAGATACGCAGTATTTT. Translating gives CAISESILAGVSTDTQYF.

This clone was seen only a few times. This chain connects TRBV6-5 to TRBJ2-1, with D possibly being TRBD2 (6 bases). There are 15 residues in the CDR3. Germline V gene lookup returns CDR1 MNHEY and CDR2 SVGAGI. The V end lost 0 bases, the J end lost 0 bases, and 6 bases lay between the germline ends. This CDR3 reads CASSYSGGSYNEQFF. The CDR3 DNA reads as TGTGCCAGCAGTTACTCGGGGGGCTCCTACAATGAGCAGTTCTTC.

The chain links TRBV5-8 to TRBJ2-7, with a weak D call TRBD1 (5 bases). V was shortened by 1 base and J by 7 bases, with 15 bases between the two germline ends. The germline V gene encodes CDR1 SGHTS and CDR2 YDEGEE. This CDR3 comprises 14 residues. CDR3 amino acids: CASSLQAGIGEQYF. CDR3 in DNA: TGTGCCAGCAGCTTGCAAGCAGGGATTGGGGAGCAGTACTTC.

This clone has a single count. This chain links TRBV2 with TRBJ1-6; maybe TRBD1 (5 bases). The V gene lost 7 bases and the J gene lost 7 bases, with 17 bases spanning the gap. Germline CDR1 SNHLY, CDR2 FYNNEI. The CDR3 runs 15 residues. The CDR3 region is CASTERWGVNSPLHF. The DNA for the CDR3 is TGTGCCAGCACCGAAAGGTGGGGGGTCAATTCACCCCTCCACTTT.

V usage is TRBV19 and J usage is TRBJ1-1; the match to TRBD1 covers 10 bases. CDR3 length: 19 amino acids. Germline assignment: CDR1 LNHDA and CDR2 SQIVND (reference sequence). The trim removed 5 bases at V and 0 bases at J, leaving 15 bases unmatched. CDR3 protein: CASSSFEGTGVKMNTEAFF. The CDR3, as DNA: TGTGCCAGTAGTTCTTTTGAAGGGACAGGGGTCAAAATGAACACTGAAGCTTTCTTT.

V gene TRBV7-6 combines with J gene TRBJ2-7, with 8 bases aligning to TRBD2. CDR1 is SGHVS and CDR2 is FNYEAQ in the germline V gene. The CDR3 is made up of 14 amino acids. V dropped 1 base and J dropped 4; count of bases not matched to a gene: 3. The CDR3 bases are TGTGCCAGCAGCTTAGGGACTAGCTCATACGAGCAGTACTTC. Translation gives CASSLGTSSYEQYF. The whole variable domain, remainder taken from reference TRBV7-6 and TRBJ2-7, is GAGVSQSPRYKVTKRGQDVALRCDPISGHVSLYWYRQALGQGPEFLTYFNYEAQQDKSGLPNDRFSAERPEGSISTLTIQRTEQRDSAMYRCASSLGTSSYEQYFGPGTRLTVT.

This clone was seen a single time. The chain uses TRBV28 and TRBJ1-2, with 7 bases identical to TRBD1. The germline gives CDR1 MDHEN, CDR2 SYDVKM. This CDR3 is 14 amino acids long. V shed 5 bases, J shed 0 bases, and the junction held 3 bases outside the gene matches. CDR3 in amino acids: CASSRQGPNYGYTF. CDR3 nucleotides: TGTGCCAGCAGTCGACAGGGACCTAACTATGGCTACACCTTC.

The rearrangement joins TRBV5-1 to TRBJ1-2, with D perhaps TRBD1 (6 bases). The germline CDR1 and CDR2 sequences are SGHRS and YFSETQ. The CDR3 spans 14 residues. Trimming left V 0 bases short and J 6 bases short, with 12 bases between. CDR3 DNA: TGCGCCAGCAGCTTGGAGGGCAGGGGCGATGGCTACACCTTC. Protein sequence: CASSLEGRGDGYTF.

The chain couples TRBV7-2 to TRBJ2-1; 8 bases are shared with TRBD2. Looked up from germline, CDR1 is SGHTA and CDR2 is FQGNSA. The ends lost 0 bases at V and 9 bases at J; junction bases unmatched: 13. The CDR3 length is 17 residues. The CDR3 DNA reads as TGTGCCAGCAGCTTAGCGATCAGCGGGAGCGGGAAGGGTGAGCAGTTCTTC. It yields the protein CASSLAISGSGKGEQFF.

The chain recombines TRBV2 with TRBJ2-5; 10 bases line up with TRBD2. In germline, CDR1 is SNHLY, CDR2 FYNNEI. The CDR3 is 14 amino acids. J lost 2 bases, V lost 7 bases, and 4 bases had no gene match. For the CDR3, the DNA is TGTGCCAGCACCCAGACTAGCGGGCAAGAGACCCAGTACTTC. Protein: CASTQTSGQETQYF.

The CDR3 reads CASSLGGDSGNTIYF. The CDR3 bases are TGCGCCAGCAGCTTGGGCGGAGACTCTGGAAACACCATATATTTT. J is TRBJ1-3 and V is TRBV5-1; D not resolved. Trimming pared 0 bases from V and 0 bases from J, leaving 7 bases between. Per the germline V gene, CDR1 is SGHRS and CDR2 is YFSETQ. CDR3 length equals 15 residues.

This rearrangement joins TRBV27 to TRBJ2-1, with 13 bases lining up with TRBD2. The CDR3 spans 17 residues. Trimming removed 0 bases from V and 8 bases from J; junction bases left unmatched: 7. CDR1 and CDR2 from the germline V gene are MNHEY and SMNVEV (reference sequence). The CDR3 DNA is TGTGCCAGCAGTTTATCGGGAGGGACTAGCGGGATCCATGAGCAGTTCTTC. Protein product: CASSLSGGTSGIHEQFF.

The chain couples TRBV28 to TRBJ2-1, with D hard to call. The V gene lost 3 bases and the J gene lost 2 bases, with 5 bases spanning the gap. The CDR3 sequence is 13 residues long. CDR1 MDHEN and CDR2 SYDVKM come from the germline V gene. The CDR3 DNA is TGTGCCAGCAGTTTTGGGCCCTACAATGAGCAGTTCTTC. Translation: CASSFGPYNEQFF.

In nucleotides, the CDR3 is TGTGCCAGCAGTCCAACATCGGGACTAGCGGGCGTCAATGAGCAGTTCTTC. Its protein product is CASSPTSGLAGVNEQFF. The rearrangement uses TRBV27 and TRBJ2-1; 12 bases match TRBD2. The CDR3 has 17 amino acids. The V and J ends lost 5 bases and 6 bases, in that order; junction bases with no gene match: 11. Looked up from germline, CDR1 is MNHEY and CDR2 is SMNVEV (reference sequence).

The chain uses TRBV3-1 (or the pseudogene TRBV3-2) and TRBJ2-1, with 8 bases aligning to TRBD1. The CDR3 contains 15 residues. Germline loops: CDR1 LGHDT, CDR2 YNNKEL (reference sequence). V trimming: 4 bases; J trimming: 3 bases; junction bases outside the gene matches: 5. CDR3 protein: CASSPRTGYYNEQFF. The CDR3 bases are TGTGCCAGCAGCCCTCGGACAGGGTACTACAATGAGCAGTTCTTC.